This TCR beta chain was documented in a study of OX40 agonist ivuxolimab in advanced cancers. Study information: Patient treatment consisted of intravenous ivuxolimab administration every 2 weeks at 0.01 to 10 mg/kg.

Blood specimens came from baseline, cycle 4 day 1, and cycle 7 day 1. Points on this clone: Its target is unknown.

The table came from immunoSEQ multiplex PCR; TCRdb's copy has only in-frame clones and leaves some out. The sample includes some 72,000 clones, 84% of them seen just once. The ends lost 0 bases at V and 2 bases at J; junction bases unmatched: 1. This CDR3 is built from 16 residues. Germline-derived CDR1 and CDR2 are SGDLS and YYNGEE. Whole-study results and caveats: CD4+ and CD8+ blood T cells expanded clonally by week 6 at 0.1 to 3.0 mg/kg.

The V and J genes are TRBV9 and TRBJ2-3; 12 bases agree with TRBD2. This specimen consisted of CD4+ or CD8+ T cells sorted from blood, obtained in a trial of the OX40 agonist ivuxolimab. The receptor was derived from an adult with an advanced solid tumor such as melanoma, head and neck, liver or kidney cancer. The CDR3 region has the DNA TGTGCCAGCAGCGTAGGACTAGCGGGGGCCACAGATACGCAGTATTTT. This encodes CASSVGLAGATDTQYF.